Shown below are 29 T cell receptor beta chains from a single sample sequenced in a study of blood T cell repertoires in COVID-19. Assay: immunoSEQ multiplex PCR; the TCRdb copy retains only in-frame clones and omits some. The sample records about 250,000 clones, about 89% being singletons. The sample consisted of peripheral blood. All receptors come from a woman aged 55-69 years who had recovered from COVID-19.

The chain carries TRBV24-1 and TRBJ2-6, with TRBD2 matching 7 bases. This CDR3 contains 15 residues. The V gene end was trimmed by 9 bases and the J gene end by 0 bases; junction bases not matched to a gene: 4. CDR1 is KGHDR and CDR2 is SFDVKD in the germline V gene. CDR3 region: CATERGYSGANVLTF. CDR3 DNA sequence: TGTGCCACCGAGCGGGGTTACTCTGGGGCCAACGTCCTGACTTTC.

This clone has a single count. The rearrangement links TRBV6-5 to TRBJ2-5; a weak D match, TRBD1 (7 bases). The CDR3 length is 15 residues. Trimming took off 7 bases at V and 3 bases at J, with 18 bases between the two ends. CDR1 is MNHEY, CDR2 SVGAGI, per germline. CDR3 bases: TGTGCCAGCAAGAGGATGGTCAGGGGGGAAGAGACCCAGTACTTC. Amino acid sequence: CASKRMVRGEETQYF.

This clone has only one observation. The V gene is TRBV29-1, the J gene TRBJ1-4, with TRBD1 matching 7 bases. V lost 3 bases, J lost 5 bases, and 3 bases stayed unmatched. Germline CDR1 SQVTM, CDR2 ANQGSEA. This CDR3 is built from 13 residues. The CDR3 nucleotides read TGCAGCGTTGAGCCCAGGGGGAATGAAAAACTGTTTTTT. Amino acids: CSVEPRGNEKLFF.

This chain connects TRBV18 to TRBJ1-1; 10 bases fit TRBD1. Trimming cost V 2 bases and J 6 bases; bases outside gene matches: 6. Germline CDR1 and CDR2: KGHSH and LQKENI. The CDR3 totals 15 residues. CDR3 bases: TGTGCCAGCTCACCAGGGGGGGACAGGGGCGCTGAAGCTTTCTTT. Translating it yields CASSPGGDRGAEAFF.

This rearrangement joins TRBV11-2 to TRBJ2-5; possibly TRBD2 for D (6 bases). V was shortened by 2 bases and J by 2 bases, with 12 bases between the two germline ends. CDR1 is SGHAT, CDR2 FQNNGV, per germline. This CDR3 spans 15 amino acids. In DNA form, the CDR3 reads TGTGCCAGCAGCTTACAGGGCGGGAAACAAGAGACCCAGTACTTC. Translating it yields CASSLQGGKQETQYF. The whole variable domain, remainder taken from reference TRBV11-2 and TRBJ2-5, is EAGVAQSPRYKIIEKRQSVAFWCNPISGHATLYWYQQILGQGPKLLIQFQNNGVVDDSQLPKDRFSAERLKGVDSTLKIQPAKLEDSAVYLCASSLQGGKQETQYFGPGTRLLVL.

The CDR3 spells CASSKWDNSNQPQHF. DNA of the CDR3: TGTGCCAGCAGTAAATGGGACAATAGCAATCAGCCCCAGCATTTT. This chain links TRBV27 with TRBJ1-5, with D maybe TRBD1 (6 bases). The germline V and J ends were trimmed by 5 bases and 0 bases, with 11 bases remaining between them. Germline V gene lookup returns CDR1 MNHEY and CDR2 SMNVEV (reference sequence). The CDR3 has 15 residues.

This rearrangement joins TRBV5-1 to TRBJ2-7, with D tentatively TRBD1 (6 bases). This CDR3 region has 15 residues. Germline V gene sequence: CDR1 SGHRS, CDR2 YFSETQ. V shed 0 bases and J shed 3 bases, with 13 bases lying between them. CDR3: CASSLAPRGGYEQYF. DNA for the CDR3: TGCGCCAGCAGCTTGGCTCCGCGAGGGGGCTACGAGCAGTACTTC.

V usage is TRBV5-1 and J usage is TRBJ2-5, with 10 nucleotides matching TRBD2. Germline values: CDR1 SGHRS, CDR2 YFSETQ. This CDR3 has 15 residues. Losses at the gene ends were 0 bases for V and 5 bases for J; bases not matched to a gene: 4. For the CDR3, the DNA is TGCGCCAGCAGCTTGGTTTTACTAGCGGGGGAGACCCAGTACTTC. It is translated as CASSLVLLAGETQYF.

This rearrangement joins TRBV5-1 to TRBJ2-1, with TRBD1 matching over 8 bases. Trimming took 0 bases from V and 8 from J; bases not matched to a gene: 13. The CDR3 has 17 residues. Germline values: CDR1 SGHRS, CDR2 YFSETQ. This CDR3 reads CASSLALSGGAGDEQFF. CDR3 bases: TGCGCCAGCAGCTTGGCCCTCTCAGGGGGCGCGGGCGATGAGCAGTTCTTC.

Only a few counts were recorded for this clone. The chain is built from TRBV10-1 and TRBJ1-4; 7 positions agree with TRBD1. The CDR3 runs 15 residues. V lost 2 bases and J lost 3; bases outside the gene matches: 3. From germline, CDR1 is WNHNN and CDR2 SYGVQD (reference sequence). The CDR3 is CASSERQGANEKLFF. CDR3 DNA sequence: TGCGCCAGCAGTGAGAGGCAGGGGGCTAATGAAAAACTGTTTTTT.

CDR3 sequence (DNA): TGTGCCAGCAGGGGGGACAGGGGGCTTCATCCTTACGAGCAGTACTTC. Translation gives CASRGDRGLHPYEQYF. The chain employs TRBV28 and TRBJ2-7, with 12 nucleotides matching TRBD1. The ends lost 6 bases at V and 4 bases at J; junction bases unmatched: 10. The length of the CDR3 is 16 residues. CDR1 is MDHEN and CDR2 is SYDVKM in the germline V gene.

The chain employs TRBV1 and TRBJ2-5; the DNA was not compared with TRBD2, the D call given in the table. TRBV1 is flagged as a pseudogene. CDR3 length: 16 residues. DNA of the CDR3: TGCACCAGCAGCCAAGGCCACGGGTCGTTTGGGGAGACCCAGTACTTC. It translates to CTSSQGHGSFGETQYF.

This chain joins TRBV28 and TRBJ2-2, with 9 nucleotides matching TRBD1. V shed 6 bases and J 5 bases; nucleotides not matched to a gene: 7. The CDR3 spans 15 residues. The germline gives CDR1 MDHEN, CDR2 SYDVKM. The CDR3 is CASRADRGVTGELFF. The CDR3 DNA reads as TGTGCCAGCAGGGCCGACAGGGGGGTTACCGGGGAGCTGTTTTTT.

CDR3 nucleotides: TGTGCCACCGCCTCCGACAGGACGAACACCGGGGAGCTGTTTTTT. It encodes CATASDRTNTGELFF. This sequence joins TRBV7-3 and TRBJ2-2, with a weak D call TRBD1 (6 bases). The CDR3 runs to 15 residues. Germline V lookup: CDR1 SGHTA, CDR2 FQGTGA. With 10 bases removed from V and 0 bases from J, the gap between germline ends came to 15 bases. Looking up the rest from reference TRBV7-3 and TRBJ2-2 gives the full variable domain: GAGVSQTPSNKVTEKGKYVELRCDPISGHTALYWYRQSLGQGPEFLIYFQGTGAADDSGLPNDRFFAVRPEGSVSTLKIQRTERGDSAVYLCATASDRTNTGELFFGEGSRLTVL.

The chain employs TRBV28 and TRBJ2-6, with D perhaps TRBD1 (5 bases). CDR3 size: 17 residues. Looked up from germline, CDR1 is MDHEN and CDR2 is SYDVKM. The V end was cut by 1 base, the J end by 0 bases, with 10 bases between. The CDR3 is CASSLSWGGSGANVLTF. The CDR3 coding sequence is TGTGCCAGCAGTTTATCTTGGGGCGGCTCTGGGGCCAACGTCCTGACTTTC.

The rearrangement joins TRBV7-9 to TRBJ1-4; possible D gene TRBD1, 5 bases. Germline CDR1 is SEHNR and CDR2 is FQNEAQ (reference sequence). The CDR3 covers 15 residues. The V and J ends lost 5 bases and 8 bases respectively, with 18 bases between them. CDR3 protein: CASSLSGLMGEKLFF. The CDR3 region has the DNA TGTGCCAGCAGCCTATCAGGGTTGATGGGAGAAAAACTGTTTTTT.

This chain uses TRBV7-2 with TRBJ2-5; no clear D. Trimming removed 1 base from V and 1 base from J, with 10 bases in between. The CDR3 extends over 15 amino acids. Germline V gene data show CDR1 as SGHTA and CDR2 as FQGNSA. As DNA, the CDR3 is TGTGCCAGCAGCTTAGGGAGCACCGCCCAAGAGACCCAGTACTTC. This gives the protein CASSLGSTAQETQYF.

The V and J genes are TRBV6-5 and TRBJ1-2; D possibly corresponds to TRBD1 (6 bases). The germline gives CDR1 MNHEY, CDR2 SVGAGI. The CDR3 has 15 amino acids. V dropped 3 bases and J dropped 5 bases, with 16 bases sitting between them. The CDR3 DNA follows: TGTGCCAGCAGTTATTCTCCCAGGGGTGTTTATGGCTACACCTTC. As protein: CASSYSPRGVYGYTF.

This clone was counted only a few times. CDR3 amino acids: CASSPGRGQNSPLHF. In DNA, the CDR3 is TGTGCCAGCTCACCGGGTAGGGGGCAAAATTCACCCCTCCACTTT. The chain has TRBV18 and TRBJ1-6; 7 nucleotides line up with TRBD1. The germline CDR1 and CDR2 sequences are KGHSH and LQKENI. V shed 3 bases, J shed 7 bases, and the junction held 6 bases outside the gene matches. This CDR3 has 15 amino acids.

V is TRBV28 and J is TRBJ1-2; D gene uncertain. Looked up from germline, CDR1 is MDHEN and CDR2 is SYDVKM. The CDR3 length is 15 residues. V lost 0 bases to trimming and J lost 11 bases, with 19 bases between them. The CDR3 here is CASSLWSLRPSGYTF. In nucleotides, the CDR3 is TGTGCCAGCAGTTTATGGTCCCTGCGGCCTTCGGGTTACACCTTC.

The chain links TRBV7-6 to TRBJ2-1; 10 nucleotides match TRBD2. The V gene's germline CDR1 is SGHVS and CDR2 FNYEAQ. The CDR3 is 15 residues long. With V trimmed by 5 bases and J by 4 bases, 5 bases remained unmatched. The CDR3: CASSPASGGYNEQFF. As DNA, the CDR3 is TGTGCCAGCAGCCCCGCTAGCGGGGGTTACAATGAGCAGTTCTTC.

The genes are TRBV19 and TRBJ2-5; 7 nucleotides line up with TRBD1. J was trimmed by 1 base and V by 1 base; bases with no gene match: 3. The germline V gene encodes CDR1 LNHDA and CDR2 SQIVND (reference sequence). The CDR3 runs to 15 residues. CDR3 nucleotides: TGTGCCAGTAGTATAGCGGGACAGTTCCAAGAGACCCAGTACTTC. As protein: CASSIAGQFQETQYF.

The chain is built from TRBV5-1 and TRBJ2-5; 7 positions agree with TRBD2. In germline, CDR1 is SGHRS, CDR2 YFSETQ. The CDR3 has 14 residues. The junction had 4 bases not matched to a gene; V was cut back by 4 bases and J by 1 base. The CDR3 reads CASSPGTTQETQYF. CDR3 in DNA: TGCGCCAGCAGCCCCGGGACTACCCAAGAGACCCAGTACTTC.

V and J are TRBV18 and TRBJ1-1, with TRBD1 as a possible D gene (5 bases). The CDR3 consists of 14 residues. Trimming removed 2 bases from V and 8 bases from J, with 15 bases in between. The germline V gene encodes CDR1 KGHSH and CDR2 LQKENI. CDR3 in amino acids: CASSPNTGSGEAFF. CDR3 DNA: TGTGCCAGCTCACCAAACACAGGATCGGGCGAAGCTTTCTTT.

The gene calls are TRBV6-2 or TRBV6-3 and TRBJ1-2; no firm D call. The germline V gene has CDR1 MNHEY and CDR2 SVGEGT. The length of the CDR3 is 13 residues. The V end was cut by 2 bases, the J end by 5 bases, with 9 bases between. The CDR3 sequence is CASSYRTVYGYTF. In DNA, the CDR3 is TGTGCCAGCAGTTACCGTACGGTTTATGGCTACACCTTC.

This clone was detected only once. The J gene is TRBJ2-7, the V gene TRBV6-5; no clear D. V was shortened by 11 bases and J by 0 bases, with 11 bases between the two germline ends. Germline V gene lookup returns CDR1 MNHEY and CDR2 SVGAGI. The CDR3 runs 12 residues. CDR3 nucleotide sequence: TGTGCCTCAGAGGCGAGCTCCTACGAGCAGTACTTC. Translated, it gives CASEASSYEQYF.

The V gene is TRBV18, the J gene TRBJ1-1; possibly TRBD1 for D (5 bases). This CDR3 comprises 14 residues. Germline V CDR1 and CDR2: KGHSH, LQKENI. Trimming left V 6 bases short and J 0 bases short, with 11 bases between. As DNA, the CDR3 is TGTGCCAGCTCTCCCGACAGAATGAACACTGAAGCTTTCTTT. Protein product: CASSPDRMNTEAFF.

The rearrangement uses TRBV5-1 and TRBJ1-4; 10 bases fit TRBD1. Germline CDR1 and CDR2: SGHRS and YFSETQ. This CDR3 has 15 amino acids. V lost 4 bases to trimming and J lost 7 bases; unmatched junction nucleotides: 7. The CDR3 here is CASSEQTGGGEKLFF. CDR3 coding DNA: TGCGCCAGCAGCGAACAGACAGGGGGCGGTGAAAAACTGTTTTTT.

The CDR3 DNA reads TGCGCCAGCAGCCCCGGGACAGGGGGCCCACCCCTCCACTTT. This gives the protein CASSPGTGGPPLHF. The V and J genes are TRBV5-1 and TRBJ1-6, with 12 bases that match TRBD1. The germline CDR1 and CDR2 sequences are SGHRS and YFSETQ. The CDR3 is 14 residues long. J lost 11 bases, V lost 4 bases, and 4 bases had no gene match.